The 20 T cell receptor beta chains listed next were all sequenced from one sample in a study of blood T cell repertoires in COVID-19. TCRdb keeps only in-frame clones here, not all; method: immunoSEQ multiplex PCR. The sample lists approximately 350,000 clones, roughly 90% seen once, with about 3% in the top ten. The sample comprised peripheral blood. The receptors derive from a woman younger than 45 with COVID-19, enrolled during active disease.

CDR3: CASSRQYSGNTIYF. In DNA form, the CDR3 reads TGTGCCAGCAGCCGACAGTACTCTGGAAACACCATATATTTT. The chain carries TRBV5-4 and TRBJ1-3, with D perhaps TRBD1 (5 bases). The CDR3 runs 14 residues. Between the trimmed V and J ends, which lost 4 bases and 0 bases, there was a span of 8 bases. Germline V gene sequence: CDR1 SGHNT, CDR2 YYREEE (reference sequence).

CDR3 amino acids: CASRGGEAGDFYEQYV. CDR3 sequence (DNA): TGCGCCAGCCGGGGGGGCGAGGCAGGGGATTTCTACGAGCAGTACGTC. The rearrangement joins TRBV10-1 to TRBJ2-7; TRBD2 aligns across 8 bases. The V segment lost 8 bases and the J segment 3 bases; nucleotides outside the gene matches: 15. Germline values: CDR1 WNHNN, CDR2 SYGVQD (reference sequence). This CDR3 comprises 16 residues.

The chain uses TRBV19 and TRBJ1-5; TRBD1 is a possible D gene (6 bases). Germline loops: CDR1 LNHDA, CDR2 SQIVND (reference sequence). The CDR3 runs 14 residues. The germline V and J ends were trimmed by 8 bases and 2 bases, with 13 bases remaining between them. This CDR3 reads CASDTGYRNQPQHF. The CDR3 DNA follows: TGTGCCAGTGATACAGGGTACCGCAATCAGCCCCAGCATTTT. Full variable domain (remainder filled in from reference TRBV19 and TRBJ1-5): DGGITQSPKYLFRKEGQNVTLSCEQNLNHDAMYWYRQDPGQGLRLIYYSQIVNDFQKGDIAEGYSVSREKKESFPLTVTSAQKNPTAFYLCASDTGYRNQPQHFGDGTRLSIL.

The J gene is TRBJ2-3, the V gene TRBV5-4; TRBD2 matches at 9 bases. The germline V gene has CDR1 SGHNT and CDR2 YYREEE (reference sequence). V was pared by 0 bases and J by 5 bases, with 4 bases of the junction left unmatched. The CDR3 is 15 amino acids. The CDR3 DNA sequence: TGTGCCAGCAGCTTGGGAAGGACTAGCGAAGATACGCAGTATTTT. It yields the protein CASSLGRTSEDTQYF.

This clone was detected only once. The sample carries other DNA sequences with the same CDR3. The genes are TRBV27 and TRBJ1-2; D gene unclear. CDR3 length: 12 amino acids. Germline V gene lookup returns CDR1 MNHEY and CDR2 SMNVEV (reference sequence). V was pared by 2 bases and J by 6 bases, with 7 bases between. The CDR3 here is CASSLRGDGYTF. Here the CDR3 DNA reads TGTGCCAGCAGTTTACGGGGAGATGGCTACACCTTC.

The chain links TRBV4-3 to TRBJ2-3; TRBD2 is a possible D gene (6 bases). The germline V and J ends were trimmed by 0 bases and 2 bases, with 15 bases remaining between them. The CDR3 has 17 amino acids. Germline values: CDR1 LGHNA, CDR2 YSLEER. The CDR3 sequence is CASSQDQQDYTTDTQYF. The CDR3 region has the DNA TGCGCCAGCAGCCAAGATCAGCAGGACTACACCACAGATACGCAGTATTTT.

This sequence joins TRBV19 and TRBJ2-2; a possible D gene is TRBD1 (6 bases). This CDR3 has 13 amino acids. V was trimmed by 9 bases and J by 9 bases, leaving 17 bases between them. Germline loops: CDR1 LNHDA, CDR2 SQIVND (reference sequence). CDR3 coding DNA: TGTGCCAGCAAAGTACAGGGTCGTCGGGAGCTGTTTTTT. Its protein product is CASKVQGRRELFF.

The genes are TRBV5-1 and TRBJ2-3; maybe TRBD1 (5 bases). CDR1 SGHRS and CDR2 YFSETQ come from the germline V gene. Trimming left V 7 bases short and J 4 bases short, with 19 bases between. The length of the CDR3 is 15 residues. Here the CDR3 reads CASRRAPSLSDTQYF. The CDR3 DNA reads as TGCGCCAGCCGCAGGGCCCCCTCGTTGTCAGATACGCAGTATTTT.

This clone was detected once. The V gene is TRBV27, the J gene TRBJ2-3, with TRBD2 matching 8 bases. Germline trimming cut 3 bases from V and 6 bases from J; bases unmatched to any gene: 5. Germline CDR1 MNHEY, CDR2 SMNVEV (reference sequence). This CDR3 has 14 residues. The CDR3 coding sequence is TGTGCCAGCAGTTTGGGAGCGGGGGCGGATACGCAGTATTTT. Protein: CASSLGAGADTQYF.

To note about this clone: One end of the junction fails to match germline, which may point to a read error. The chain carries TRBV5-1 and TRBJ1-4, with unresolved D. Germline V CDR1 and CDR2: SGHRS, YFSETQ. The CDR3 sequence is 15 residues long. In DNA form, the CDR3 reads TGCGCCAGCAGATTGGGGAGGGTCTTGAATGAAAAACTGTTTTTT. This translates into CASRLGRVLNEKLFF.

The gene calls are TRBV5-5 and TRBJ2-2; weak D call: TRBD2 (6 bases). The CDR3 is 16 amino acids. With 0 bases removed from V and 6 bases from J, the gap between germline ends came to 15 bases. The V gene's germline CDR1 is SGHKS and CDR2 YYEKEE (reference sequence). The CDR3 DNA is TGTGCCAGCAGCTTGGGGCAGGGCAGGGAGGCCGGGGAGCTGTTTTTT. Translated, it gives CASSLGQGREAGELFF.

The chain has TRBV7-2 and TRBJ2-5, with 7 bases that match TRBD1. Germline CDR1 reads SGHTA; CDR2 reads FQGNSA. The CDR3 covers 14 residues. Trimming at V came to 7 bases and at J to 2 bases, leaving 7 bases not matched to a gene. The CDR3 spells CASTPGTDQETQYF. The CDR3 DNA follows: TGTGCCAGCACCCCGGGGACAGATCAAGAGACCCAGTACTTC.

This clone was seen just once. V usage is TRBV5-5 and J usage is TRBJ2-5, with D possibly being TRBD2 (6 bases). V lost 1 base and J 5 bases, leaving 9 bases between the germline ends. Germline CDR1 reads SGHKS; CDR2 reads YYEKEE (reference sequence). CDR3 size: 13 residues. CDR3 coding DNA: TGTGCCAGCAGCTTGCCAGGGAGGGAGACCCAGTACTTC. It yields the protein CASSLPGRETQYF.

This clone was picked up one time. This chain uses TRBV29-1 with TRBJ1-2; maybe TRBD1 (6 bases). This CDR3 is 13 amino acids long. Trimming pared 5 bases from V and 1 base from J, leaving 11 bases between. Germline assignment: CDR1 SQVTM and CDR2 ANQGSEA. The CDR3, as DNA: TGCAGCGTTTGGAACAGGGATAACTATGGCTACACCTTC. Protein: CSVWNRDNYGYTF.

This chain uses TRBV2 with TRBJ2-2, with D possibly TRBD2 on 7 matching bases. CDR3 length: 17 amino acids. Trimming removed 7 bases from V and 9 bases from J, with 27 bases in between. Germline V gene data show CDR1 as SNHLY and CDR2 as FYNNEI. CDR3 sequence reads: CASKPGGRGARPWELFF. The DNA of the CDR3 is TGTGCCAGCAAGCCCGGAGGTCGGGGGGCCCGGCCTTGGGAGCTGTTTTTT.

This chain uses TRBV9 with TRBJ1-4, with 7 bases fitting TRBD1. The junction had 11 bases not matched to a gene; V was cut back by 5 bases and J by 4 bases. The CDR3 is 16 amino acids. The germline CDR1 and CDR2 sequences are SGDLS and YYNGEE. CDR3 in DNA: TGTGCCAGCAGTGCAATCCCGGGACAGAGTAATGAAAAACTGTTTTTT. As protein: CASSAIPGQSNEKLFF.

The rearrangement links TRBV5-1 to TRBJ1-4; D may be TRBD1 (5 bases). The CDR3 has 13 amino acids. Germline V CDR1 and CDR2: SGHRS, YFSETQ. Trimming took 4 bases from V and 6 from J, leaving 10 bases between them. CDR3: CASSGGGDEKLFF. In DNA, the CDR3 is TGCGCCAGCAGCGGGGGAGGGGATGAAAAACTGTTTTTT.

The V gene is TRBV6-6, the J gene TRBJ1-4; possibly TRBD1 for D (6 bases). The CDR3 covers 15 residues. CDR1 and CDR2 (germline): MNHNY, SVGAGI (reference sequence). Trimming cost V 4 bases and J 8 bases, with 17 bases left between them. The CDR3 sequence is CASSSRGGVGEKLFF. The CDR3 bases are TGTGCCAGCAGTTCACGGGGGGGCGTTGGGGAAAAACTGTTTTTT.

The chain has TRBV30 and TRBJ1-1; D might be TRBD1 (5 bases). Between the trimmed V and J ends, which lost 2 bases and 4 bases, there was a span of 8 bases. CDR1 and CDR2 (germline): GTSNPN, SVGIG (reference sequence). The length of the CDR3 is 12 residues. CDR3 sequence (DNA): TGTGCCTGGAGTACGGGACTCACTGAAGCTTTCTTT. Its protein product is CAWSTGLTEAFF. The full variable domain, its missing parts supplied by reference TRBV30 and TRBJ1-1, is SQTIHQWPATLVQPVGSPLSLECTVEGTSNPNLYWYRQAAGRGLQLLFYSVGIGQISSEVPQNLSASRPQDRQFILSSKKLLLSDSGFYLCAWSTGLTEAFFGQGTRLTVV.

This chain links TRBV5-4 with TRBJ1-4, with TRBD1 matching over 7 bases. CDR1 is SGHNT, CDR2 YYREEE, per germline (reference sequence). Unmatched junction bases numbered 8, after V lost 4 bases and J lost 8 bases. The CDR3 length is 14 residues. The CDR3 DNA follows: TGTGCCAGCAGCCGACAGGGAGGTTTGGAAAAACTGTTTTTT. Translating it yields CASSRQGGLEKLFF. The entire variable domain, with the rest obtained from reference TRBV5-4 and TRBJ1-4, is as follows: ETGVTQSPTHLIKTRGQQVTLRCSSQSGHNTVSWYQQALGQGPQFIFQYYREEENGRGNFPPRFSGLQFPNYSSELNVNALELDDSALYLCASSRQGGLEKLFFGSGTQLSVL.